The 5 T cell receptor beta chains below all came from one sample that was sequenced in a study of T cell responses to AZD1222 COVID-19 vaccine. Clones were read by immunoSEQ multiplex PCR, and TCRdb kept only the in-frame ones, dropping some. This table has approximately 170,000 clones, approximately 90% appearing once. Material: peripheral blood, obtained 28 days after the second AZD1222 dose. These receptors were taken from an adult who received the AZD1222 COVID-19 vaccine.

The gene calls are TRBV7-2 and TRBJ1-3; unclear D gene. Germline V lookup: CDR1 SGHTA, CDR2 FQGNSA. V dropped 5 bases and J dropped 0 bases, with 11 bases sitting between them. The CDR3 is 15 amino acids. This CDR3 reads CASSIKTSSGNTIYF. The DNA of the CDR3 is TGTGCCAGCAGCATAAAGACTAGCTCTGGAAACACCATATATTTT.

The rearrangement joins TRBV19 to TRBJ1-4, with D perhaps TRBD1 (5 bases). The CDR3 length is 14 residues. V gave up 5 bases and J gave up 5 bases, with 12 bases separating them. Per germline, CDR1 LNHDA and CDR2 SQIVND (reference sequence). The CDR3 loop reads CASSVTGGNEKLFF. The CDR3 nucleotides read TGTGCCAGTAGTGTCACAGGAGGGAATGAAAAACTGTTTTTT.

This chain uses TRBV5-1 with TRBJ2-5; TRBD2 matches at 11 bases. The CDR3 spans 15 residues. V dropped 4 bases and J dropped 3; count of bases not matched to a gene: 5. CDR1 is SGHRS, CDR2 YFSETQ, per germline. CDR3 DNA sequence: TGCGCCAGCAGCCCGGGACTAGCGGTGAAAGAGACCCAGTACTTC. Protein product: CASSPGLAVKETQYF. The complete variable domain, with remaining parts taken from reference TRBV5-1 and TRBJ2-5, reads KAGVTQTPRYLIKTRGQQVTLSCSPISGHRSVSWYQQTPGQGLQFLFEYFSETQRNKGNFPGRFSGRQFSNSRSEMNVSTLELGDSALYLCASSPGLAVKETQYFGPGTRLLVL.

As DNA, the CDR3 is TGTGCCAGCAGTTGGGACGGTAATAGCAATCAGCCCCAGCATTTT. This sequence encodes CASSWDGNSNQPQHF. The V and J genes are TRBV27 and TRBJ1-5; possibly TRBD1 for D (5 bases). The CDR3 consists of 15 residues. CDR1 and CDR2 from the germline V gene are MNHEY and SMNVEV (reference sequence). The germline V and J ends were trimmed by 4 bases and 0 bases, with 10 bases remaining between them.

The J gene is TRBJ1-2, the V gene TRBV5-1; D not resolved. The CDR3 extends over 13 amino acids. The germline CDR1 and CDR2 sequences are SGHRS and YFSETQ. Trimming pared 0 bases from V and 3 bases from J, leaving 6 bases between. In DNA, the CDR3 is TGCGCCAGCAGCTTGGGAGGAGACTATGGCTACACCTTC. Its translation: CASSLGGDYGYTF. Supplemented by reference TRBV5-1 and TRBJ1-2, the full variable domain reads KAGVTQTPRYLIKTRGQQVTLSCSPISGHRSVSWYQQTPGQGLQFLFEYFSETQRNKGNFPGRFSGRQFSNSRSEMNVSTLELGDSALYLCASSLGGDYGYTFGSGTRLTVV.